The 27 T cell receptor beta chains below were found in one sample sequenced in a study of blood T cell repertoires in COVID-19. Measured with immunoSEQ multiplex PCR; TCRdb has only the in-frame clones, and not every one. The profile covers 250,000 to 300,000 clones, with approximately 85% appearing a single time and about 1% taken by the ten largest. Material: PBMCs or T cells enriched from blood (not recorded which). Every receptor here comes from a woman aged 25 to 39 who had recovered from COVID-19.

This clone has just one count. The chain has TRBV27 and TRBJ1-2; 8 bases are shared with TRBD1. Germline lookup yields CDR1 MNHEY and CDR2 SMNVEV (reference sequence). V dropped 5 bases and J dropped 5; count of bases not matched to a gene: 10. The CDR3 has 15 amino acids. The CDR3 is CASSDIGTGLYGYTF. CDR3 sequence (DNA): TGTGCCAGCAGTGATATCGGGACAGGTTTATATGGCTACACCTTC.

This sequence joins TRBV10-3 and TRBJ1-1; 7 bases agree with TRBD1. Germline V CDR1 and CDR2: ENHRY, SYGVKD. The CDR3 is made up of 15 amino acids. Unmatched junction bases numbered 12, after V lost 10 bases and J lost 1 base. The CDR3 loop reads CATFGQAMGNTEAFF. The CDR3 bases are TGTGCCACCTTTGGACAGGCTATGGGGAACACTGAAGCTTTCTTT.

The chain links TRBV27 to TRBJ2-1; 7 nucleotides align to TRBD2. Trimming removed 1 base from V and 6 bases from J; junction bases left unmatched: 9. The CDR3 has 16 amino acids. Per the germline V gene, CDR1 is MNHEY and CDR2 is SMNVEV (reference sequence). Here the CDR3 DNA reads TGTGCCAGCAGTTTATGGGCGGGAGTCCCAATCAATGAGCAGTTCTTC. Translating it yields CASSLWAGVPINEQFF.

The DNA for the CDR3 is TGTGCCAGCAGCTTAGTGTACAGCCCTGAAGCTTTCTTT. This translates into CASSLVYSPEAFF. V is TRBV7-8 and J is TRBJ1-1; no reliable D call. The CDR3 extends over 13 amino acids. V was pared by 1 base and J by 6 bases, with 9 bases between. In germline, CDR1 is SGHVS, CDR2 FQNEAQ. Supplemented by reference TRBV7-8 and TRBJ1-1, the full variable domain reads GAGVSQSPRYKVAKRGQDVALRCDPISGHVSLFWYQQALGQGPEFLTYFQNEAQLDKSGLPSDRFFAERPEGSVSTLKIQRTQQEDSAVYLCASSLVYSPEAFFGQGTRLTVV.

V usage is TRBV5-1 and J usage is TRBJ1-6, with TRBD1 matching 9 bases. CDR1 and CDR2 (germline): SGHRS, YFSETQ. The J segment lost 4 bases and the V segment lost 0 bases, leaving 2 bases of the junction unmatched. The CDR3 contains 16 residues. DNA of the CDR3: TGCGCCAGCAGCTTGGCCGGGACAGGGTATAATTCACCCCTCCACTTT. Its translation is CASSLAGTGYNSPLHF.

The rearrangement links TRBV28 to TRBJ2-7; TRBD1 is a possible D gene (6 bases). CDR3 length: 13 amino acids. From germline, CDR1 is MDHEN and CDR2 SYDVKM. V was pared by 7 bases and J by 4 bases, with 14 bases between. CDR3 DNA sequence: TGTGCCAGCATCCCCCTGAGGGGGTACGAGCAGTACTTC. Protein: CASIPLRGYEQYF.

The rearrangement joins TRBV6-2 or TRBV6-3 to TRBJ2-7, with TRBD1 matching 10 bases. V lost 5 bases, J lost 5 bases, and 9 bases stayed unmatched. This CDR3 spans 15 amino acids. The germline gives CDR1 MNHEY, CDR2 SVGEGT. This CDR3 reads CASSDRDRGRDEQYF. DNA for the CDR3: TGTGCCAGCAGTGACCGGGACAGGGGACGAGACGAGCAGTACTTC.

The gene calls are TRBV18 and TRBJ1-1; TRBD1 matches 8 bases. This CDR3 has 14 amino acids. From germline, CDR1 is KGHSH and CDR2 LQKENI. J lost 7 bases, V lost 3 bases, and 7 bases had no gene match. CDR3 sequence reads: CASSPAGTGGEAFF. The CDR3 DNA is TGTGCCAGCTCACCCGCCGGGACAGGTGGTGAAGCTTTCTTT.

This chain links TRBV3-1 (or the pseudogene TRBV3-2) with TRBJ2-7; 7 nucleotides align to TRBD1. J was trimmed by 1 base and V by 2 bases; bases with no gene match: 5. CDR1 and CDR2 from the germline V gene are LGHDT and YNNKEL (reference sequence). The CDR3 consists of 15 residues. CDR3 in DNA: TGTGCCAGCAGCCAAAGGTCGGGACAGTCCTACGAGCAGTACTTC. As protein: CASSQRSGQSYEQYF.

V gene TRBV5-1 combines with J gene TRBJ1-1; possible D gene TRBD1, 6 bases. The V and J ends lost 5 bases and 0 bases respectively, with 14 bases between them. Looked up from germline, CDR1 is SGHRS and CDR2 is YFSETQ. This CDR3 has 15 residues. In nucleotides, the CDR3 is TGCGCCAGCAGGGGAGGGGGGACGGTGAACACTGAAGCTTTCTTT. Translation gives CASRGGGTVNTEAFF.

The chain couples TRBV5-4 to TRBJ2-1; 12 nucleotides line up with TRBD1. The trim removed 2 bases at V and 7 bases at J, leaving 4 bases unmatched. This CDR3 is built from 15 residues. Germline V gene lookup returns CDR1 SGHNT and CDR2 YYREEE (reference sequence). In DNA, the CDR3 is TGTGCCAGCAGCTTCGGGACAGGGGGCTTAAATGAGCAGTTCTTC. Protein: CASSFGTGGLNEQFF.

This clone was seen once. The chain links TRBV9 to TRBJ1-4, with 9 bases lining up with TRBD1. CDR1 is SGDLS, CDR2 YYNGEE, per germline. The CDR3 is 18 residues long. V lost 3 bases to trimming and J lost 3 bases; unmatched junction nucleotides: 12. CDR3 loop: CASSDRDRVGSSNEKLFF. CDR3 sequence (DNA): TGTGCCAGCAGCGACCGGGACAGGGTGGGCTCGTCTAATGAAAAACTGTTTTTT.

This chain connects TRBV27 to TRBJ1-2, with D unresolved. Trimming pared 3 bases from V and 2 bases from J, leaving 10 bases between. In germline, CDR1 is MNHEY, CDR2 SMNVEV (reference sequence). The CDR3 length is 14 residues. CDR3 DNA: TGTGCCAGCAGTTTCGTGGCGGGGAACTATGGCTACACCTTC. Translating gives CASSFVAGNYGYTF.

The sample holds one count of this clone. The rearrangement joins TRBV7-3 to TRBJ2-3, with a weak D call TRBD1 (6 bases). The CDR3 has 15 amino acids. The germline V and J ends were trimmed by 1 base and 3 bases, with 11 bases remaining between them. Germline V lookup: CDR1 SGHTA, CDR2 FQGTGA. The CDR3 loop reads CASSLIGTPTDTQYF. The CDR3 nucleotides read TGTGCCAGCAGCTTAATAGGGACACCGACAGATACGCAGTATTTT.

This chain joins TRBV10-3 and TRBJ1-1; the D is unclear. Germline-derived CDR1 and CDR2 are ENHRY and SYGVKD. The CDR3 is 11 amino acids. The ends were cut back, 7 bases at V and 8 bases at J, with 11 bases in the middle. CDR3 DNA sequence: TGTGCCATCAAGGAGGACGGGGAAGCTTTCTTT. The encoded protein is CAIKEDGEAFF.

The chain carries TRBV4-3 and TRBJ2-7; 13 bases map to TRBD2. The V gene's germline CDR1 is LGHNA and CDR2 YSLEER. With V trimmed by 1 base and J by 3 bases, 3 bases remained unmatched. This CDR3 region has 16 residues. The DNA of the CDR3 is TGCGCCAGCAGCCAAGGACTAGCGGGGGGCCACTACGAGCAGTACTTC. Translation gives CASSQGLAGGHYEQYF.

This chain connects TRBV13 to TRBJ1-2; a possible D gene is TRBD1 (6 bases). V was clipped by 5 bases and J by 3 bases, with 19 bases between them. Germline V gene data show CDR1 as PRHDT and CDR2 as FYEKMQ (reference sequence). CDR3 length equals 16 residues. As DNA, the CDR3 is TGTGCCAGCAGCCGGCTCACACGACAGGACGACTATGGCTACACCTTC. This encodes CASSRLTRQDDYGYTF. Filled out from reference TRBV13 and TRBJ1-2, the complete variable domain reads AAGVIQSPRHLIKEKRETATLKCYPIPRHDTVYWYQQGPGQDPQFLISFYEKMQSDKGSIPDRFSAQQFSDYHSELNMSSLELGDSALYFCASSRLTRQDDYGYTFGSGTRLTVV.

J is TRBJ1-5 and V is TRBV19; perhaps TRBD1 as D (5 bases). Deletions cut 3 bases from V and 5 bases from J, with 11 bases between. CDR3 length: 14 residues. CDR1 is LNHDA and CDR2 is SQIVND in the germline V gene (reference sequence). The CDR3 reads CASSIFRVDQPQHF. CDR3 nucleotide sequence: TGTGCCAGTAGTATCTTCAGGGTAGATCAGCCCCAGCATTTT. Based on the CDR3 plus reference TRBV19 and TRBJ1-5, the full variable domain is DGGITQSPKYLFRKEGQNVTLSCEQNLNHDAMYWYRQDPGQGLRLIYYSQIVNDFQKGDIAEGYSVSREKKESFPLTVTSAQKNPTAFYLCASSIFRVDQPQHFGDGTRLSIL.

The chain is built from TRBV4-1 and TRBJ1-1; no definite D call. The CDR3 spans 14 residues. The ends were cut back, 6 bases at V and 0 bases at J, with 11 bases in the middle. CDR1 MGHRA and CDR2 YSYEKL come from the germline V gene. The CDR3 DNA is TGCGCCAGCAGGTTGTTCTTCCTGAACACTGAAGCTTTCTTT. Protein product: CASRLFFLNTEAFF.

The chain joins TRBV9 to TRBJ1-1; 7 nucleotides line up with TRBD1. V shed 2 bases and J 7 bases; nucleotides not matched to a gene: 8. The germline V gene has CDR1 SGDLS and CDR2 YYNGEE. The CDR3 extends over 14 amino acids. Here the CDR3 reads CASSVAGTEIEAFF. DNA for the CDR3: TGTGCCAGCAGCGTCGCCGGGACAGAAATTGAAGCTTTCTTT.

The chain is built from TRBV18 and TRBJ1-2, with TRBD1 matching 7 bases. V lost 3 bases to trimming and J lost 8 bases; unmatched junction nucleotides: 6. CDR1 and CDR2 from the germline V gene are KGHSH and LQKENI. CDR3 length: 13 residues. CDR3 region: CASSPGQREGYTF. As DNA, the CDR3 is TGTGCCAGCTCACCGGGACAGCGGGAGGGCTACACCTTC.

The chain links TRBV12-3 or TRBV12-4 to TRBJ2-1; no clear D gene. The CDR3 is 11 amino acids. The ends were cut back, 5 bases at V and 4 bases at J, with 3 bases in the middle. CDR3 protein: CASSVYNEQFF. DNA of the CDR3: TGTGCCAGCAGTGTATACAATGAGCAGTTCTTC.

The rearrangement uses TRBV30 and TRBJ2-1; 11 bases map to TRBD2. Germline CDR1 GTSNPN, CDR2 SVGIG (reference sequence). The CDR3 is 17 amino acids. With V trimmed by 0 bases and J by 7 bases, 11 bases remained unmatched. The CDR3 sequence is CAWSVFPLLAGENEQFF. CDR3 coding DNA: TGTGCCTGGAGTGTATTTCCCCTACTAGCGGGAGAGAATGAGCAGTTCTTC.

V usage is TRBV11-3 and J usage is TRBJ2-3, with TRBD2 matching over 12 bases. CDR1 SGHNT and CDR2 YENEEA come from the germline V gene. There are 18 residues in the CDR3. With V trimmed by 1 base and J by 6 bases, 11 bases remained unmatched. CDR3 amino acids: CASSLGDLAGGPGDTQYF. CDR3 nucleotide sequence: TGTGCCAGCAGCTTAGGAGACCTAGCGGGGGGGCCGGGGGATACGCAGTATTTT.

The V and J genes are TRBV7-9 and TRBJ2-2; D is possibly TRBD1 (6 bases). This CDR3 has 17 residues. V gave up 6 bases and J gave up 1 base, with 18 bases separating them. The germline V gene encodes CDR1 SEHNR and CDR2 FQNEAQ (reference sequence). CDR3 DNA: TGTGCCAGCAGTCGGAATCCCGGACAGTGGAACACCGGGGAGCTGTTTTTT. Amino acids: CASSRNPGQWNTGELFF.

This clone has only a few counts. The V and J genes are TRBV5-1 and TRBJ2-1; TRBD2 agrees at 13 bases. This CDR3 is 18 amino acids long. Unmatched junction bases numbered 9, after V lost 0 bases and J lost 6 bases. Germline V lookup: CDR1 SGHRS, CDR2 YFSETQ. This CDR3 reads CASSLGLAGGALVNEQFF. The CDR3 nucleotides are TGCGCCAGCAGCTTGGGACTAGCGGGGGGTGCATTAGTCAATGAGCAGTTCTTC.

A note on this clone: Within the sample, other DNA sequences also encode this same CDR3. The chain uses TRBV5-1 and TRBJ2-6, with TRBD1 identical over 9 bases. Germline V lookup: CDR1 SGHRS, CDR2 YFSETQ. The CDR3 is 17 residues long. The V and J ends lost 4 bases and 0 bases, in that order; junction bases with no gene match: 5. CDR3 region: CASSLGQGVSGANVLTF. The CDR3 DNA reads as TGCGCCAGCAGCCTGGGACAGGGCGTCTCTGGGGCCAACGTCCTGACTTTC.